One sample yielded the 11 T cell receptor beta chains listed below, sequenced in a study of blood T cell repertoires in COVID-19. TCRdb's table, derived via immunoSEQ multiplex PCR, lists solely in-frame clones and lacks some. The profile shows about 150,000 clones, approximately 80% of them singletons. What was sequenced was peripheral blood. The receptors derive from a man between 60 and 70 years old who had recovered from COVID-19.

The gene calls are TRBV3-1 (or the pseudogene TRBV3-2) and TRBJ2-3; TRBD1 might be the D (6 bases). V was trimmed by 3 bases and J by 7 bases, leaving 14 bases between them. The CDR3 spans 14 residues. Germline loops: CDR1 LGHDT, CDR2 YNNKEL (reference sequence). The DNA of the CDR3 is TGTGCCAGCAGCCACCCGACAGGTCGGAATACGCAGTATTTT. It is translated as CASSHPTGRNTQYF.

The genes are TRBV4-1 and TRBJ2-5, with 14 bases lining up with TRBD2. This CDR3 has 14 amino acids. Trimming at V came to 4 bases and at J to 5 bases, leaving 0 bases not matched to a gene. CDR1 is MGHRA, CDR2 YSYEKL, per germline. CDR3 DNA: TGCGCCAGCAGCCGGACTAGCGGGAGGGAGACCCAGTACTTC. Its protein is CASSRTSGRETQYF.

The chain employs TRBV6-2 or TRBV6-3 and TRBJ1-2; D unresolved. From germline, CDR1 is MNHEY and CDR2 SVGEGT. The CDR3 consists of 14 residues. Trimming took 6 bases from V and 0 from J, leaving 11 bases between them. Here the CDR3 reads CASSRDGANYGYTF. CDR3 DNA: TGTGCCAGCAGCCGAGACGGAGCTAACTATGGCTACACCTTC.

The gene calls are TRBV14 and TRBJ2-3, with D tentatively TRBD2 (5 bases). The germline V gene encodes CDR1 SGHDN and CDR2 FVKESK. Deletions cut 0 bases from V and 1 base from J, with 17 bases between. The CDR3 is 18 residues long. The CDR3 spells CASSQEYRAGGGTDTQYF. CDR3 coding DNA: TGTGCCAGCAGCCAAGAATATCGGGCAGGAGGAGGCACAGATACGCAGTATTTT.

This clone was picked up a small number of times. The chain is built from TRBV18 and TRBJ2-7; D is possibly TRBD2 (5 bases). Trimming removed 0 bases from V and 2 bases from J, with 8 bases in between. The length of the CDR3 is 14 residues. CDR1 is KGHSH and CDR2 is LQKENI in the germline V gene. In DNA form, the CDR3 reads TGTGCCAGCTCACCACCTCCGGGGACCTACGAGCAGTACTTC. Translating gives CASSPPPGTYEQYF.

The chain joins TRBV5-5 to TRBJ2-7, with TRBD1 matching 11 bases. This CDR3 is 15 amino acids long. V was clipped by 1 base and J by 4 bases; unmatched bases: 4. Germline CDR1 reads SGHKS; CDR2 reads YYEKEE (reference sequence). The CDR3 coding sequence is TGTGCCAGCAGCTTGTCGGGACAGGGGGTTTACGAGCAGTACTTC. The encoded protein is CASSLSGQGVYEQYF.

This clone has a single count. Other DNA sequences in this sample translate to the same CDR3. The chain employs TRBV9 and TRBJ1-5; TRBD1 is a possible D gene (6 bases). Germline CDR1 reads SGDLS; CDR2 reads YYNGEE. V was cut by 2 bases and J by 5 bases, with 11 bases left in between. The CDR3 is 14 residues long. CDR3 DNA: TGTGCCAGCAGCGTTGGGAACAGGGATCAGCCCCAGCATTTT. Its protein is CASSVGNRDQPQHF.

V and J are TRBV5-1 and TRBJ2-5, with a tentative D call TRBD2 (6 bases). The ends were cut back, 3 bases at V and 4 bases at J, with 7 bases in the middle. CDR1 SGHRS and CDR2 YFSETQ come from the germline V gene. This CDR3 has 12 amino acids. The DNA for the CDR3 is TGCGCCAGCAGCTGGGACTCAGAGACCCAGTACTTC. This sequence encodes CASSWDSETQYF.

The CDR3 DNA sequence: TGTGCCAGCAGTATCGGGGGGGACAAAAACATTCAGTACTTC. The encoded protein is CASSIGGDKNIQYF. This chain connects TRBV28 to TRBJ2-4; TRBD2 agrees at 8 bases. The CDR3 runs 14 residues. V gave up 5 bases and J gave up 3 bases; unmatched junction bases: 3. Germline CDR1 is MDHEN and CDR2 is SYDVKM. Complete variable domain (other parts from reference TRBV28 and TRBJ2-4): DVKVTQSSRYLVKRTGEKVFLECVQDMDHENMFWYRQDPGLGLRLIYFSYDVKMKEKGDIPEGYSVSREKKERFSLILESASTNQTSMYLCASSIGGDKNIQYFGAGTRLSVL.

V usage is TRBV15 and J usage is TRBJ1-6; 9 positions match TRBD1. The V gene end was trimmed by 0 bases and the J gene end by 8 bases; junction bases not matched to a gene: 5. This CDR3 contains 16 residues. Germline V gives CDR1 LNHNV, CDR2 YYDKDF (reference sequence). CDR3 coding DNA: TGTGCCACCAGCAGAGATCCTGGACAGGGGTATTCACCCCTCCACTTT. Encoded protein: CATSRDPGQGYSPLHF.

This chain links TRBV4-3 with TRBJ2-1; possibly TRBD2 for D (6 bases). The CDR3 is made up of 13 amino acids. The V and J ends lost 1 base and 10 bases respectively, with 11 bases between them. Looked up from germline, CDR1 is LGHNA and CDR2 is YSLEER. DNA for the CDR3: TGCGCCAGCAGCCAAGGGACCGGGGGAGAGCAGTTCTTC. This codes for CASSQGTGGEQFF.